These 19 T cell receptor beta chains share one sample of origin, sequenced in a study of cytomegalovirus exposure and HLA in healthy donors. With 60 Vbeta and 13 Jbeta primers, the PCR was carried out. Profiled with immunoSEQ multiplex PCR; TCRdb holds only in-frame clones, not every one. Of about 170,000 clones in the sample, around three quarters were seen once. Sequencing was performed on PBMCs. The receptor source for this set is a young woman in good health and CMV-seropositive.

The chain carries TRBV7-2 and TRBJ2-3; TRBD1 aligns across 8 bases. V was clipped by 2 bases and J by 2 bases; unmatched bases: 3. CDR1 is SGHTA, CDR2 FQGNSA, per germline. The CDR3 has 15 amino acids. For the CDR3, the DNA is TGTGCCAGCAGCTTACCGACAGGGGTCACAGATACGCAGTATTTT. Protein: CASSLPTGVTDTQYF.

This rearrangement joins TRBV6-4 to TRBJ2-2; TRBD2 agrees at 12 bases. Germline trimming cut 0 bases from V and 4 bases from J; bases unmatched to any gene: 9. The length of the CDR3 is 19 residues. CDR1 is MRHNA and CDR2 is SNTAGT in the germline V gene. CDR3 region: CASSDSFVGLAGSTGELFF. CDR3 bases: TGTGCCAGCAGTGACTCGTTCGTCGGACTAGCGGGATCCACCGGGGAGCTGTTTTTT.

The CDR3 DNA follows: TGTGCCAGCAGCTGGAGATTTGGAAACACCATATATTTT. This sequence encodes CASSWRFGNTIYF. The V gene is TRBV5-4, the J gene TRBJ1-3; D is uncertain. This CDR3 contains 13 residues. The germline V gene has CDR1 SGHNT and CDR2 YYREEE (reference sequence). V was cut by 3 bases and J by 3 bases, with 7 bases left in between.

The V and J genes are TRBV5-1 and TRBJ1-6, with TRBD1 matching 8 bases. The CDR3 has 15 residues. V dropped 4 bases and J dropped 6; count of bases not matched to a gene: 6. Germline-derived CDR1 and CDR2 are SGHRS and YFSETQ. In nucleotides, the CDR3 is TGCGCCAGCAGCCCGCAGGGGGCCGGTAATTCACCCCTCCACTTT. Translated, it gives CASSPQGAGNSPLHF.

The chain employs TRBV13 and TRBJ2-1; D remains unclear. The CDR3 is made up of 16 amino acids. V lost 3 bases, J lost 10 bases, and 22 bases lay in between. Germline values: CDR1 PRHDT, CDR2 FYEKMQ (reference sequence). The CDR3 spells CASSFMDKTTAGEQFF. CDR3 coding DNA: TGTGCCAGCAGCTTTATGGATAAGACCACCGCCGGGGAGCAGTTCTTC.

This clone was found a few times. The V gene is TRBV6-7, the J gene TRBJ2-1, with 7 bases matching TRBD2. TRBV6-7 is an ORF for which the function is uncertain. This CDR3 comprises 23 residues. V shed 2 bases and J 0 bases; nucleotides not matched to a gene: 25. The CDR3 is CASSYASPRRLPQLAPSYNEQFF. The CDR3 coding sequence is TGTGCCAGCAGTTACGCCTCTCCCAGGCGTCTCCCTCAACTAGCGCCCTCCTACAATGAGCAGTTCTTC.

The chain uses TRBV27 and TRBJ2-2; 8 positions agree with TRBD1. The germline CDR1 and CDR2 sequences are MNHEY and SMNVEV (reference sequence). There are 12 residues in the CDR3. V trimming: 7 bases; J trimming: 7 bases; junction bases outside the gene matches: 2. The CDR3 sequence: CASTTGGGELFF. For the CDR3, the DNA is TGTGCCAGCACCACAGGGGGCGGGGAGCTGTTTTTT.

This clone was seen only once. V usage is TRBV25-1 and J usage is TRBJ1-1; weak D call: TRBD1 (6 bases). The V end lost 3 bases, the J end lost 5 bases, and 7 bases lay between the germline ends. This CDR3 comprises 12 residues. CDR1 is MGHDK, CDR2 SYGVNS, per germline. DNA for the CDR3: TGTGCCAGCAGTGAGCAGGGGACTGAAGCTTTCTTT. It is translated as CASSEQGTEAFF. The whole variable domain, remainder taken from reference TRBV25-1 and TRBJ1-1, is EADIYQTPRYLVIGTGKKITLECSQTMGHDKMYWYQQDPGMELHLIHYSYGVNSTEKGDLSSESTVSRIRTEHFPLTLESARPSHTSQYLCASSEQGTEAFFGQGTRLTVV.

This chain uses TRBV19 with TRBJ1-5; TRBD1 matches at 7 bases. Per germline, CDR1 LNHDA and CDR2 SQIVND (reference sequence). This CDR3 has 14 amino acids. The junction had 6 bases not matched to a gene; V was cut back by 4 bases and J by 6 bases. The DNA for the CDR3 is TGTGCCAGTAGTACCGACAGGGCGGTTCAGCCCCAGCATTTT. It codes for CASSTDRAVQPQHF.

In DNA, the CDR3 is TGTGCCAGCAGCTTGGGCGCGATTTACAATGAGCAGTTCTTC. This gives the protein CASSLGAIYNEQFF. The chain links TRBV5-6 to TRBJ2-1; no clear D. The CDR3 is made up of 14 amino acids. Germline V lookup: CDR1 SGHDT, CDR2 YYEEEE. V lost 0 bases to trimming and J lost 4 bases, with 8 bases between them. Supplemented by reference TRBV5-6 and TRBJ2-1, the full variable domain reads DAGVTQSPTHLIKTRGQQVTLRCSPKSGHDTVSWYQQALGQGPQFIFQYYEEEERQRGNFPDRFSGHQFPNYSSELNVNALLLGDSALYLCASSLGAIYNEQFFGPGTRLTVL.

The chain recombines TRBV5-1 with TRBJ2-2; TRBD1 aligns across 8 bases. The CDR3 has 15 residues. J was trimmed by 7 bases and V by 6 bases; bases with no gene match: 11. Germline V CDR1 and CDR2: SGHRS, YFSETQ. CDR3 nucleotide sequence: TGCGCCAGCACACTTGGCCAGGGGGCGGTCGGGGAGCTGTTTTTT. It specifies CASTLGQGAVGELFF.

The V and J genes are TRBV10-3 and TRBJ2-2, with a weak D call TRBD2 (6 bases). Germline CDR1 ENHRY, CDR2 SYGVKD. The V end was cut by 4 bases, the J end by 3 bases, with 24 bases between. The CDR3 runs to 19 residues. The CDR3 protein is CAISGPTTRREFYTGELFF. The CDR3 region has the DNA TGTGCCATCAGTGGCCCTACCACTAGGAGGGAATTCTACACCGGGGAGCTGTTTTTT.

V gene TRBV5-4 combines with J gene TRBJ1-4; the match to TRBD1 covers 11 bases. The CDR3 contains 15 residues. V was pared by 0 bases and J by 7 bases, with 2 bases of the junction left unmatched. The germline CDR1 and CDR2 sequences are SGHNT and YYREEE (reference sequence). In DNA, the CDR3 is TGTGCCAGCAGCTTGGGGGACAGGGGGAGTGAAAAACTGTTTTTT. Translation: CASSLGDRGSEKLFF.

With regard to this clone: Other DNA sequences in this sample translate to the same CDR3. The genes are TRBV19 and TRBJ1-5; D is perhaps TRBD1 (6 bases). CDR3 length: 14 amino acids. Germline CDR1 LNHDA, CDR2 SQIVND (reference sequence). V was pared by 5 bases and J by 4 bases, with 12 bases between. The CDR3 spells CASSVRDTNQPQHF. In DNA, the CDR3 is TGTGCCAGTAGTGTCCGGGACACTAATCAGCCCCAGCATTTT.

The chain joins TRBV5-1 to TRBJ2-7; possibly TRBD2 for D (5 bases). Germline CDR1 reads SGHRS; CDR2 reads YFSETQ. The CDR3 consists of 16 residues. The V and J ends lost 4 bases and 4 bases respectively, with 21 bases between them. The DNA of the CDR3 is TGCGCCAGCAGCCCGGGGTACGGCAGCCAATATTACGAGCAGTACTTC. Its translation: CASSPGYGSQYYEQYF.

The V and J genes are TRBV4-3 and TRBJ2-5; maybe TRBD1 (6 bases). TRBJ2-7 explains the end of the DNA better; the J call may be wrong. CDR1 and CDR2 from the germline V gene are LGHNA and YSLEER. This CDR3 has 16 amino acids. The CDR3 DNA sequence: TGCGCCAGCAGCCAAGATGGGGCAGGGGCAGCGTACGAGCAGTACTTC. As protein: CASSQDGAGAAYEQYF.

A single count supports this clone. The chain employs TRBV7-2 and TRBJ2-5; weak D call: TRBD2 (7 bases). V lost 5 bases to trimming and J lost 3 bases, with 19 bases between them. The germline V gene encodes CDR1 SGHTA and CDR2 FQGNSA. The CDR3 extends over 16 amino acids. CDR3 in amino acids: CASSPSYGGAEETQYF. Here the CDR3 DNA reads TGTGCCAGCAGCCCTTCGTATGGGGGGGCAGAAGAGACCCAGTACTTC.

The CDR3 sequence is CASRLQGNDEQYF. CDR3 DNA sequence: TGTGCCAGCAGGTTACAGGGCAACGACGAGCAGTACTTC. The chain combines TRBV28 with TRBJ2-5; D is possibly TRBD1 (6 bases). The DNA end is a closer match to TRBJ2-7, so the J assignment may be wrong. The CDR3 extends over 13 amino acids. Germline-derived CDR1 and CDR2 are MDHEN and SYDVKM.

CDR3 sequence reads: CASSLLAGAGTDTQYF. In DNA, the CDR3 is TGCGCCAGCAGCCTCCTAGCGGGAGCTGGCACAGATACGCAGTATTTT. The chain carries TRBV4-1 and TRBJ2-3, with TRBD2 identical over 10 bases. The ends lost 4 bases at V and 1 base at J; junction bases unmatched: 5. The CDR3 runs to 16 residues. Germline loops: CDR1 MGHRA, CDR2 YSYEKL.